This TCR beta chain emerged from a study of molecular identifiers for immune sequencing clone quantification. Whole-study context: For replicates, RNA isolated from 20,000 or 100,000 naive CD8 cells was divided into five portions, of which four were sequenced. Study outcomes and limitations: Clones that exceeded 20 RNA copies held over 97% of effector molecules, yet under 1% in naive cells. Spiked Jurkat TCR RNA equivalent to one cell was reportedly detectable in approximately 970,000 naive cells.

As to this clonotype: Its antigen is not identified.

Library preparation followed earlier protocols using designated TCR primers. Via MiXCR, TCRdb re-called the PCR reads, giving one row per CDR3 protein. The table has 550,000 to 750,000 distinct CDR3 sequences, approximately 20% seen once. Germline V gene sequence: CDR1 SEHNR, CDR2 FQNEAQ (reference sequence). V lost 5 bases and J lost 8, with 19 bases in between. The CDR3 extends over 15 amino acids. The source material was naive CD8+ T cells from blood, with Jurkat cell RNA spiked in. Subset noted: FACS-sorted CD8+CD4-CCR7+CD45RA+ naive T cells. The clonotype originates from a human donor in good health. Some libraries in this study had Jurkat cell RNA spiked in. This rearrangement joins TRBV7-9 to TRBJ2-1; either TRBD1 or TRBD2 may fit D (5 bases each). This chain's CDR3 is CASSPPLGLGDEQFF. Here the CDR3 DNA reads TGTGCCAGCAGCCCCCCCCTCGGGCTGGGGGATGAGCAGTTCTTC.